The rows below give T cell receptor beta chains drawn from one sample of a study of T cells in Graves' hyperthyroidism and ophthalmopathy. From the multiplex PCR reads, TCRdb called clonotypes with MiXCR, one entry per CDR3 protein. The sample holds approximately 870,000 distinct CDR3 sequences; 38% are singletons and the top ten take 8.9%. The sample consisted of blood. The receptors stem from a man aged 18 to 35 with Graves' hyperthyroidism. Both conserved end residues are part of each CDR3. A D gene is named only where the DNA matches it firmly. Only part of the rows carry a size: once, few, many, or a class if the clone is expanded.

size: .; D: .; J: TRBJ1-1; V: TRBV20-1; DNA: TGCAGTGCTAGGGAGGAGCACACTGAAGCTTTCTTT; CDR3: CSAREEHTEAFF
size: many; D: .; J: TRBJ1-5; V: TRBV9; DNA: TGTGCCAGCAGCGTCGGACCGAGGAACAATCAGCCCCAGCATTTT; CDR3: CASSVGPRNNQPQHF
size: .; D: TRBD1; J: TRBJ2-5; V: TRBV6-6; DNA: TGTGCCAGCAGTGGACAGGGGGCCCGGGAGACCCAGTACTTC; CDR3: CASSGQGARETQYF
size: many; D: .; J: TRBJ2-5; V: TRBV20-1; DNA: TGCAGCCCGCGGAGGCAAGAGACCCAGTACTTC; CDR3: CSPRRQETQYF
size: .; D: .; J: TRBJ1-5; V: TRBV19; DNA: TGTGCCAGTAGTGGAACAGGGACCGGACCCCAGCATTTT; CDR3: CASSGTGTGPQHF
size: .; D: TRBD1; J: TRBJ2-7; V: TRBV7-2; DNA: TGTGCCAGCAGCCGAACCGGGACAGGGGGTTGGGAGCAGTACTTC; CDR3: CASSRTGTGGWEQYF
size: few; D: .; J: TRBJ1-2; V: TRBV2; DNA: TGTGCCAGCTCCCTCTCCAGGGATCATGGCTACACCTTC; CDR3: CASSLSRDHGYTF
size: few; D: .; J: TRBJ2-5; V: TRBV4-2; DNA: TGTGCCAGCAGCCATGAGGGTGGGTGGGTCGAGACCCAGTACTTC; CDR3: CASSHEGGWVETQYF
size: few; D: TRBD1; J: TRBJ1-2; V: TRBV5-1; DNA: TGCGCCAGCTCAACATCGACAGGGGGAGATGGCTACACCTTC; CDR3: CASSTSTGGDGYTF
size: .; D: .; J: TRBJ1-3; V: TRBV10-3; DNA: TGTGCCATCAGTCCGGACAGCCTCATCTCTGGAAACACCATATATTTT; CDR3: CAISPDSLISGNTIYF
size: .; D: TRBD1; J: TRBJ1-6; V: TRBV7-9; DNA: TGTGCCAGCAGCTTAGGACAGGGGGATAGTTCACCCCTCCACTTT; CDR3: CASSLGQGDSSPLHF
size: many; D: TRBD1; J: TRBJ1-2; V: TRBV20-1; DNA: TGCAGTGCTAGAGGGACAGGGGGGAGCTATGGCTACACCTTC; CDR3: CSARGTGGSYGYTF
size: few; D: .; J: TRBJ2-2; V: TRBV9; DNA: TGTGCCAGCAGTTCAAGTGACACCGGGGAGCTGTTTTTT; CDR3: CASSSSDTGELFF
size: few; D: TRBD1; J: TRBJ1-6; V: TRBV10-3; DNA: TGTGCCAGCAGCAATACGGACAGGGCGAATAATTCACCCCTCCACTTT; CDR3: CASSNTDRANNSPLHF
size: .; D: .; J: TRBJ1-6; V: TRBV5-1; DNA: TGCGCCAGCAGTTCCGAATCGGCAAATTCACCCCTCCACTTT; CDR3: CASSSESANSPLHF
size: .; D: TRBD2; J: TRBJ2-2; V: TRBV12-3/TRBV12-4; DNA: TGTGCCAGCACAACCGGGGGGTCGAACACCGGGGAGCTGTTTTTT; CDR3: CASTTGGSNTGELFF
size: .; D: .; J: TRBJ2-7; V: TRBV7-9; DNA: TGTGCCAGCAGTTTCTCCGGGACGGCTACCTATGAGCAGTACTTC; CDR3: CASSFSGTATYEQYF
size: once; D: .; J: TRBJ1-5; V: TRBV27; DNA: TGTGCCAGCAGTTTATTCTCGGGGGTTCAGCCCCAGCATTTT; CDR3: CASSLFSGVQPQHF
size: .; D: TRBD2; J: TRBJ2-7; V: TRBV7-2; DNA: TGTGCCAGCAGCTCCCGGGGACTAGCGGGGCCTTCCTACGAGCAGTACTTC; CDR3: CASSSRGLAGPSYEQYF
size: few; D: .; J: TRBJ2-7; V: TRBV29-1; DNA: TGCAGCTTGGACAGCTACGAGCAGTACTTC; CDR3: CSLDSYEQYF
size: many; D: .; J: TRBJ2-7; V: TRBV20-1; DNA: TGCAGTGCCAATCTAGGCTACGAGCAGTACTTC; CDR3: CSANLGYEQYF
size: .; D: .; J: TRBJ2-7; V: TRBV7-2; DNA: TGTGCCAGTAGTGCGGGGCCCGACGAGCAGTACTTC; CDR3: CASSAGPDEQYF
size: .; D: .; J: TRBJ1-2; V: TRBV12-3/TRBV12-4; DNA: TGTGCCAGCAGTTTAACCCGGGAATATGGCTACACCTTC; CDR3: CASSLTREYGYTF
size: .; D: .; J: TRBJ2-2; V: TRBV20-1; DNA: TGCAGTGCCAACGGGCCCCTTGGGGGCGGGGAGCTGTTTTTT; CDR3: CSANGPLGGGELFF
size: .; D: .; J: TRBJ2-7; V: TRBV25-1; DNA: TGTGCCAGCAGAAAGGACGCGGTAAGCTCCTACGAGCAGTACTTC; CDR3: CASRKDAVSSYEQYF
size: many; D: .; J: TRBJ1-6; V: TRBV9; DNA: TGTGCCAGCAGTGACGGTGGCGGTAATTCACCCCTCCACTTT; CDR3: CASSDGGGNSPLHF
size: few; D: .; J: TRBJ1-2; V: TRBV5-4; DNA: TGTGCCAGCAGCACTCCAGGGGTTTCGAAGATCTATGGCTACACCTTC; CDR3: CASSTPGVSKIYGYTF
size: .; D: TRBD1; J: TRBJ2-7; V: TRBV5-1; DNA: TGCGCCAGCAGCTCGGCGGGACAGGCCTACGAGCAGTACTTC; CDR3: CASSSAGQAYEQYF
size: few; D: .; J: TRBJ1-1; V: TRBV6-6; DNA: TGTGCCAGCAGTTACTCGAGGAGGGTCATGGCTTTCTTT; CDR3: CASSYSRRVMAFF